The 11 T cell receptor beta chains in this list originate from one sample, sequenced in a study of blood T cell repertoires in COVID-19. Profiled with immunoSEQ multiplex PCR; TCRdb holds only in-frame clones, not every one. The data show 40,000 to 45,000 clones, approximately 94% seen once. Sequencing was carried out using peripheral blood. These TCRs come from a man between 45 and 60 years old with COVID-19, enrolled during active disease.

This clone was seen more than once but under ten times. The genes are TRBV4-1 and TRBJ1-2; 9 bases line up with TRBD1. Unmatched junction bases numbered 11, after V lost 4 bases and J lost 8 bases. CDR3 length equals 15 residues. The germline gives CDR1 MGHRA, CDR2 YSYEKL. CDR3 sequence: CASSRRDRELEGYTF. The CDR3 bases are TGCGCCAGCAGCCGCCGGGACAGGGAATTAGAGGGCTACACCTTC.

The chain is built from TRBV24-1 and TRBJ2-1; 9 bases are shared with TRBD2. The CDR3 spans 16 residues. Germline lookup yields CDR1 KGHDR and CDR2 SFDVKD. V was pared by 9 bases and J by 7 bases, with 15 bases of the junction left unmatched. CDR3: CATAGGANHYKNEQFF. The CDR3, as DNA: TGTGCCACCGCGGGGGGGGCCAATCACTACAAAAATGAGCAGTTCTTC.

The CDR3 region has the DNA TGTGCCTGTCATCGGGACAGCAGCTATGGCTACACCTTC. Translated, it gives CACHRDSSYGYTF. The rearrangement links TRBV6-5 to TRBJ1-2, with TRBD1 identical over 7 bases. Germline V gene lookup returns CDR1 MNHEY and CDR2 SVGAGI. The CDR3 has 13 residues. With V trimmed by 11 bases and J by 4 bases, 10 bases remained unmatched.

This clone was detected only once. The gene calls are TRBV7-8 and TRBJ1-5; D gene ambiguous. The CDR3 sequence is 15 residues long. V was clipped by 1 base and J by 5 bases, with 12 bases between them. CDR1 is SGHVS and CDR2 is FQNEAQ in the germline V gene. The DNA of the CDR3 is TGTGCCAGCAGCTTAGATGAGAGGAGAGATCAGCCCCAGCATTTT. Its protein is CASSLDERRDQPQHF.

V gene TRBV6-4 combines with J gene TRBJ2-3; D is perhaps TRBD2 (5 bases). This CDR3 region has 14 residues. With 8 bases removed from V and 0 bases from J, the gap between germline ends came to 12 bases. Per the germline V gene, CDR1 is MRHNA and CDR2 is SNTAGT. The CDR3 loop reads CASRADFSTDTQYF. CDR3 bases: TGTGCCAGCCGAGCGGATTTTAGCACAGATACGCAGTATTTT.

The chain couples TRBV19 to TRBJ2-5, with D possibly matching TRBD2 (5 bases). Germline CDR1 is LNHDA and CDR2 is SQIVND (reference sequence). CDR3 size: 15 residues. V dropped 5 bases and J dropped 5 bases, with 18 bases sitting between them. The CDR3 nucleotides are TGTGCCAGTAGTTGGAAACTCAAGCGGTGGGAGACCCAGTACTTC. Its protein product is CASSWKLKRWETQYF.

V and J are TRBV7-9 and TRBJ1-2; possibly TRBD1 for D (5 bases). Germline V gene sequence: CDR1 SEHNR, CDR2 FQNEAQ (reference sequence). V was trimmed by 2 bases and J by 3 bases, leaving 10 bases between them. The CDR3 is 14 residues long. CDR3 DNA: TGTGCCAGCAGCTTATCAAGGGGTGACTATGGCTACACCTTC. Protein sequence: CASSLSRGDYGYTF.

The gene calls are TRBV5-6 and TRBJ2-5; 8 nucleotides line up with TRBD2. CDR3 length: 14 residues. Trimming removed 3 bases from V and 4 bases from J; junction bases left unmatched: 5. Germline V lookup: CDR1 SGHDT, CDR2 YYEEEE. CDR3 bases: TGTGCCAGCAGCTCCGGACGGGGGGGAGAGACCCAGTACTTC. Translation: CASSSGRGGETQYF.

CDR3: CATSEPGLDIGEQFF. The CDR3 nucleotides are TGTGCCACCAGTGAACCGGGACTAGATATCGGTGAGCAGTTCTTC. The rearrangement links TRBV24-1 to TRBJ2-1; 8 nucleotides match TRBD2. The germline V gene has CDR1 KGHDR and CDR2 SFDVKD. The trim removed 4 bases at V and 9 bases at J, leaving 10 bases unmatched. The CDR3 contains 15 residues.

The rearrangement links TRBV5-8 to TRBJ2-3; TRBD2 matches at 8 bases. From germline, CDR1 is SGHTS and CDR2 YDEGEE. This CDR3 is 15 amino acids long. V lost 0 bases, J lost 3 bases, and 3 bases stayed unmatched. The CDR3 reads CASSLDPGGTDTQYF. The CDR3 coding sequence is TGTGCCAGCAGCTTGGACCCGGGGGGGACAGATACGCAGTATTTT.

The chain recombines TRBV4-3 with TRBJ1-4, with 8 bases that match TRBD1. Unmatched junction bases numbered 7, after V lost 4 bases and J lost 6 bases. The CDR3 is 15 residues long. Looked up from germline, CDR1 is LGHNA and CDR2 is YSLEER. This CDR3 reads CASSLTGGWDEKLFF. CDR3 nucleotides: TGCGCCAGCAGCCTTACAGGGGGATGGGATGAAAAACTGTTTTTT.